Presented here are 23 T cell receptor beta chains from one specimen sequenced in a study of beta chain features in type 1 diabetes (dated by TCRdb to 2016 to 2018). Library preparation used the immunoSEQ multiplex PCR assay. All of the isolated RNA was reverse transcribed with the High Capacity cDNA Reverse Transcription Kit, so expressed TCRB transcripts were sequenced. Not all clones reach the TCRdb copy of this immuneACCESS table, which keeps in-frame sequences only. Checked studies attribute under half of the gap to unresolved V genes and leave the rest unexplained. A total of about 620,000 clones appear in this sample, 15% to 18% of them only once. Approximately 0.093% of the sample goes to the ten largest clones. Specimen: naive CD4+ T cells from blood. Interpreted using the paper, the cell subset or site label stands for: true naive CD4+ T cells. Receptors were obtained from a man between 18 and 29 years old in good health.

This clone was observed a handful of times. The chain joins TRBV11-1 to TRBJ2-5; 8 positions match TRBD1. The V segment lost 4 bases and the J segment 1 base; nucleotides outside the gene matches: 8. Germline V gene lookup returns CDR1 SGHAT and CDR2 FQDESV (reference sequence). The CDR3 extends over 16 amino acids. The CDR3 sequence is CASSSSPTGAQETQYF. CDR3 nucleotide sequence: TGTGCCAGCAGCTCCTCACCGACAGGGGCCCAAGAGACCCAGTACTTC.

This clone was seen only a few times. The rearrangement joins TRBV9 to TRBJ2-3, with 7 bases that match TRBD1. Trimming at V came to 2 bases and at J to 5 bases, leaving 5 bases not matched to a gene. The CDR3 is made up of 14 amino acids. Per the germline V gene, CDR1 is SGDLS and CDR2 is YYNGEE. CDR3 in amino acids: CASSVRGRVDTQYF. CDR3 sequence (DNA): TGTGCCAGCAGCGTTAGGGGGCGAGTAGATACGCAGTATTTT.

This clone has just a few counts. The chain joins TRBV4-3 to TRBJ2-3; 11 nucleotides agree with TRBD2. The CDR3 consists of 16 residues. Germline CDR1 LGHNA, CDR2 YSLEER. Unmatched junction bases numbered 0, after V lost 0 bases and J lost 1 base. For the CDR3, the DNA is TGCGCCAGCAGCCAAGAACTAGCGGGGGGCACAGATACGCAGTATTTT. Amino acid sequence: CASSQELAGGTDTQYF.

This clone was seen a few times. The chain combines TRBV18 with TRBJ2-1; 10 positions agree with TRBD1. Germline loops: CDR1 KGHSH, CDR2 LQKENI. J was trimmed by 4 bases and V by 3 bases; bases with no gene match: 6. The CDR3 extends over 16 amino acids. The chain's CDR3 is CASSPQTGGQYNEQFF. CDR3 nucleotide sequence: TGTGCCAGCTCACCTCAGACAGGGGGCCAGTACAATGAGCAGTTCTTC.

The sample holds a few counts of this clone. The chain is built from TRBV4-1 and TRBJ2-5; 8 nucleotides line up with TRBD2. V shed 4 bases, J shed 2 bases, and the junction held 3 bases outside the gene matches. This CDR3 has 14 amino acids. Germline V gene data show CDR1 as MGHRA and CDR2 as YSYEKL. The CDR3 is CASSRLAQQETQYF. The CDR3 DNA reads as TGCGCCAGCAGCCGACTAGCGCAACAAGAGACCCAGTACTTC.

The rearrangement joins TRBV29-1 to TRBJ1-1; weak D call: TRBD1 (6 bases). Germline V lookup: CDR1 SQVTM, CDR2 ANQGSEA. V was pared by 2 bases and J by 1 base, with 11 bases between. This CDR3 comprises 14 residues. The chain's CDR3 is CSVEKGGRNTEAFF. The CDR3 DNA follows: TGCAGCGTTGAAAAGGGGGGACGGAACACTGAAGCTTTCTTT.

Of note for this clone: The sample has other DNA sequences that encode this CDR3 too. The rearrangement links TRBV28 to TRBJ1-2; D is perhaps TRBD1 (6 bases). Trimming pared 8 bases from V and 8 bases from J, leaving 15 bases between. Germline CDR1 reads MDHEN; CDR2 reads SYDVKM. The CDR3 contains 12 residues. DNA of the CDR3: TGTGCCAGCTCACAGGGATTCTACGGCTACACCTTC. Translating gives CASSQGFYGYTF.

This clone was seen a few times. The V gene is TRBV5-6, the J gene TRBJ1-2; 9 positions match TRBD1. V trimming: 4 bases; J trimming: 4 bases; junction bases outside the gene matches: 8. The V gene's germline CDR1 is SGHDT and CDR2 YYEEEE. The CDR3 loop spans 15 amino acids. This CDR3 reads CASSGYRGLGYGYTF. CDR3 sequence (DNA): TGTGCCAGCAGCGGATACAGGGGGCTCGGCTATGGCTACACCTTC.

Remarks on this clone: The DNA is left out, because the CDR3 cannot be placed on it with certainty; the CDR3 is given as TCRdb lists it. J is TRBJ1-5 and V is TRBV1. TRBV1 is a pseudogene. The CDR3 length is 16 residues, termini included. CDR3: CTSSQDVGLGNQPQHF.

The V gene is TRBV29-1, the J gene TRBJ1-2; D not certain. Germline V gene lookup returns CDR1 SQVTM and CDR2 ANQGSEA. The CDR3 is made up of 14 amino acids. Trimming pared 4 bases from V and 0 bases from J, leaving 12 bases between. The CDR3: CSVGGRQANYGYTF. Written as DNA, the CDR3 is TGCAGCGTTGGCGGACGGCAAGCTAACTATGGCTACACCTTC.

This clone was counted a few times. The chain joins TRBV29-1 to TRBJ2-2; a weak D match, TRBD1 (5 bases). V lost 4 bases, J lost 9 bases, and 9 bases lay in between. CDR3 size: 11 residues. Germline V CDR1 and CDR2: SQVTM, ANQGSEA. The CDR3 spells CSVAAGRELFF. The CDR3 coding sequence is TGCAGCGTTGCGGCAGGGAGGGAGCTGTTTTTT.

The chain is built from TRBV5-4 and TRBJ2-7, with TRBD2 identical over 9 bases. J gave up 7 bases and V 4 bases, and 12 bases lay outside the gene matches. The CDR3 loop spans 15 amino acids. Per the germline V gene, CDR1 is SGHNT and CDR2 is YYREEE (reference sequence). CDR3 sequence reads: CASSGGTSQAWEQYF. The DNA for the CDR3 is TGTGCCAGCAGCGGAGGGACTAGCCAGGCGTGGGAGCAGTACTTC.

This clone was seen a few times. This chain connects TRBV6-1 to TRBJ2-5; D unclear. CDR1 is MNHNS and CDR2 is SASEGT in the germline V gene. Trimming shortened V by 2 bases and J by 0 bases, and 7 bases separated the two germline ends. The CDR3 has 14 residues. CDR3 DNA sequence: TGTGCCAGCAGTGAACAGGTGTACCAAGAGACCCAGTACTTC. Its protein product is CASSEQVYQETQYF.

The rearrangement uses TRBV30 and TRBJ2-5, with TRBD1 identical over 10 bases. Per germline, CDR1 GTSNPN and CDR2 SVGIG (reference sequence). The V gene end was trimmed by 4 bases and the J gene end by 10 bases; junction bases not matched to a gene: 9. The CDR3 has 13 residues. The CDR3, as DNA: TGTGCCTGGACGACTCTTTGGACAGGGGGCCAGTACTTC. Protein sequence: CAWTTLWTGGQYF.

This rearrangement joins TRBV7-2 to TRBJ2-4, with D maybe TRBD1 (6 bases). Germline V gene lookup returns CDR1 SGHTA and CDR2 FQGNSA. V was clipped by 3 bases and J by 8 bases, with 11 bases between them. This CDR3 has 13 amino acids. The CDR3, as DNA: TGTGCCAGCAGCTTTGGCAGGGGATACATTCAGTACTTC. Its protein product is CASSFGRGYIQYF.

In the case of this clone: This same CDR3 is encoded by further DNA sequences in the sample. The chain employs TRBV7-2 and TRBJ1-4, with TRBD1 matching over 7 bases. CDR3 length equals 15 residues. V shed 5 bases and J 5 bases; nucleotides not matched to a gene: 8. The germline gives CDR1 SGHTA, CDR2 FQGNSA. As DNA, the CDR3 is TGTGCCAGCAGCCTAACCGGGACAGCGAATGAAAAACTGTTTTTT. It specifies CASSLTGTANEKLFF.

The table lists this clone with a few counts. The V gene is TRBV7-8, the J gene TRBJ2-2, with D possibly matching TRBD1 (6 bases). V was cut by 6 bases and J by 6 bases, with 11 bases left in between. CDR1 and CDR2 from the germline V gene are SGHVS and FQNEAQ. This CDR3 region has 13 residues. The CDR3 spells CASRQTGPGELFF. In DNA, the CDR3 is TGTGCCAGCAGGCAGACAGGTCCCGGGGAGCTGTTTTTT.

The gene calls are TRBV10-3 and TRBJ2-1; 7 nucleotides match TRBD2. There are 14 residues in the CDR3. The germline CDR1 and CDR2 sequences are ENHRY and SYGVKD. V lost 7 bases and J lost 6; bases outside the gene matches: 9. CDR3 amino acids: CAITSAGVGNEQFF. The CDR3 DNA reads as TGTGCCATCACCTCGGCGGGAGTCGGCAATGAGCAGTTCTTC.

There are a few counts of this clone. The rearrangement links TRBV4-1 to TRBJ2-3, with D perhaps assigned TRBD1 or TRBD2 (6 bases each). Germline V CDR1 and CDR2: MGHRA, YSYEKL. Trimming took 3 bases from V and 0 from J, leaving 19 bases between them. CDR3 length: 18 amino acids. The CDR3 bases are TGCGCCAGCAGCCAGCCTAGGAGGGGGAGTGCTAGCACAGATACGCAGTATTTT. Translated: CASSQPRRGSASTDTQYF.

This clone was observed a handful of times. The rearrangement links TRBV5-4 to TRBJ1-3; the D gene is possibly TRBD1 (5 bases). This CDR3 is built from 15 residues. V was trimmed by 3 bases and J by 2 bases, leaving 12 bases between them. CDR1 is SGHNT and CDR2 is YYREEE in the germline V gene (reference sequence). As DNA, the CDR3 is TGTGCCAGCAGCTCCCCTCCAGGGACTGGAAACACCATATATTTT. Its protein product is CASSSPPGTGNTIYF.

This clone appeared a few times. The V gene is TRBV27, the J gene TRBJ1-4, with TRBD1 as a possible D gene (5 bases). The CDR3 is 16 residues long. Germline V gives CDR1 MNHEY, CDR2 SMNVEV (reference sequence). V gave up 4 bases and J gave up 0 bases, with 12 bases separating them. CDR3 sequence: CASSWGSISTNEKLFF. The CDR3 DNA reads TGTGCCAGCAGTTGGGGCAGCATATCAACTAATGAAAAACTGTTTTTT.

This rearrangement joins TRBV29-1 to TRBJ2-1; 10 bases map to TRBD2. CDR3 length: 14 residues. Germline loops: CDR1 SQVTM, CDR2 ANQGSEA. The ends lost 7 bases at V and 6 bases at J; junction bases unmatched: 9. As DNA, the CDR3 is TGCAGCGCTGAGCCGGGACTAGCGTCCAATGAGCAGTTCTTC. This encodes CSAEPGLASNEQFF.

The chain has TRBV20-1 and TRBJ2-5, with D unresolved. Germline V gene data show CDR1 as DFQATT and CDR2 as SNEGSKA (reference sequence). The CDR3 covers 11 residues. The ends were cut back, 3 bases at V and 5 bases at J, with 7 bases in the middle. This chain's CDR3 is CSARWSETQYF. CDR3 sequence (DNA): TGCAGTGCTAGGTGGAGTGAGACCCAGTACTTC.